A single count supports the clone carrying this TCR beta chain. At one boundary the junction diverges from the germline segment, which might be a read error. It was from around 20,000 to 1,000,000 sorted cells, with 10%, 30% or 50% RNA, that naive CD8 libraries came. This entry belongs to a study of molecular identifiers for immune sequencing clone quantification. TCRdb reanalysed the PCR reads using MiXCR and keeps one entry per CDR3 protein. The sample lists around 470,000 distinct CDR3 sequences; around 23% were seen once. Input material: naive CD8+ T cells from blood, with Jurkat cell RNA spiked in. Subset meaning: FACS-sorted CD8+CD4-CCR7+CD45RA+ naive T cells. This clonotype was obtained from a human donor in good health. Some libraries in this study had Jurkat cell RNA spiked in.

As DNA, the CDR3 is TGTGTCAGTAGTATAGATTTCCTTGAGCAAGAGACCCAGTACTTC. This sequence encodes CVSSIDFLEQETQYF. V gene TRBV19 combines with J gene TRBJ2-5; no firm D call. CDR3 length equals 15 residues. Germline CDR1 LNHDA, CDR2 SQIVND (reference sequence).